Below, 2 T cell receptor beta chains from the same sample are listed, as sequenced in a study of beta chain features in type 1 diabetes. The whole isolated RNA underwent reverse transcription, so sequencing captured expressed TCRB transcripts. Generated by immunoSEQ multiplex PCR, the TCRdb table keeps only in-frame clones and is missing some. The data show 220,000 or so clones, around 68% seen once. Material for sequencing was naive CD4+ T cells from blood. The source of these receptors is a man aged 25 to 40 in good health.

This clone was recorded a few times. The V call is TRBV29-1, the J call TRBJ2-1; TRBD1 aligns across 7 bases. The CDR3 has 14 residues. CDR1 SQVTM and CDR2 ANQGSEA come from the germline V gene. J was trimmed by 4 bases and V by 7 bases; bases with no gene match: 10. CDR3 residues: CSGARDRAYNEQFF. The DNA for the CDR3 is TGCAGCGGGGCCCGGGACAGAGCTTACAATGAGCAGTTCTTC.

The chain links TRBV5-4 to TRBJ2-1; D is undetermined. Per the germline V gene, CDR1 is SGHNT and CDR2 is YYREEE (reference sequence). This CDR3 region has 15 residues. V dropped 5 bases and J dropped 0 bases, with 12 bases sitting between them. In nucleotides, the CDR3 is TGTGCCAGCAGGGACGCGGCTAGCTCCTACAATGAGCAGTTCTTC. Its translation is CASRDAASSYNEQFF.